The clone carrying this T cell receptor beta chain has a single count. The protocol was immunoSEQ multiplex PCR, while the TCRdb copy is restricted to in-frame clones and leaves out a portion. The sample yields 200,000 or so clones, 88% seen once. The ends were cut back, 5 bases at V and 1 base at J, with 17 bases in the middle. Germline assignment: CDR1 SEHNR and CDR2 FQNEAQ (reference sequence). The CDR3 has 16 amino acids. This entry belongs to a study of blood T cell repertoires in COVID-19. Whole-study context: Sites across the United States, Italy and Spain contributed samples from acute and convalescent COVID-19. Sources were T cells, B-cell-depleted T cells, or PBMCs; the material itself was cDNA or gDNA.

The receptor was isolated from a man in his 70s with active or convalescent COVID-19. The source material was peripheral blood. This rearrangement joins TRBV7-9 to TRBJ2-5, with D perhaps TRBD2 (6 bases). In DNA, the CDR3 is TGTGCCAGCAGCGGGACGGGGGATTTTCGCCAAGAGACCCAGTACTTC. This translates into CASSGTGDFRQETQYF.